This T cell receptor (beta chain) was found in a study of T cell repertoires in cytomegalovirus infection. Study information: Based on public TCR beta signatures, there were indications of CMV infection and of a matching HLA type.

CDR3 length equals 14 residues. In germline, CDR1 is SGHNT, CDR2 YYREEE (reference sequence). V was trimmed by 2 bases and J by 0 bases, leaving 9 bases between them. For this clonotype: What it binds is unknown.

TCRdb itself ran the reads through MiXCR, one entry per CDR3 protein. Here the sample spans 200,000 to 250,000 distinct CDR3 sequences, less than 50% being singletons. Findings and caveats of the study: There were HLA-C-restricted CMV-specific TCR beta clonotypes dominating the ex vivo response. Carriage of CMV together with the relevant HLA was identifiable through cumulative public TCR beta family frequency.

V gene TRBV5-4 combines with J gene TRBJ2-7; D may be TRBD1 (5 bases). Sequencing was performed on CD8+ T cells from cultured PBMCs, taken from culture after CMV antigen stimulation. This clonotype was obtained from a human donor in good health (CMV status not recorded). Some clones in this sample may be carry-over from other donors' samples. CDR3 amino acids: CASSLPGNSYEQYF. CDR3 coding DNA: TGTGCCAGCAGCTTACCAGGGAACTCCTACGAGCAGTACTTC.